These 16 T cell receptor beta chains originate from one sample sequenced in a study of blood T cell repertoires in COVID-19. Sequencing used immunoSEQ multiplex PCR; TCRdb keeps in-frame clones, though not all of them. This table has over 100,000 clones, approximately 86% appearing once. Sequencing input: peripheral blood. All receptors come from a woman in her sixties or seventies with COVID-19, enrolled during active disease.

As regards this clone: Other DNA sequences in the sample encode the same CDR3. The chain joins TRBV11-2 to TRBJ2-3; weak D call: TRBD2 (7 bases). CDR1 and CDR2 from the germline V gene are SGHAT and FQNNGV. Trimming took off 4 bases at V and 4 bases at J, with 12 bases between the two ends. CDR3 length: 14 amino acids. CDR3 sequence (DNA): TGTGCCAGCAGCTCCGGGGGGCCGGCAGATACGCAGTATTTT. It codes for CASSSGGPADTQYF.

This clone came up once. The chain joins TRBV28 to TRBJ1-2; TRBD1 agrees at 9 bases. The V and J ends lost 6 bases and 4 bases, in that order; junction bases with no gene match: 3. Germline values: CDR1 MDHEN, CDR2 SYDVKM. CDR3 length equals 13 residues. CDR3 bases: TGTGCCAGCAGACTGACAGGGGGCTATGGCTACACCTTC. Amino acids: CASRLTGGYGYTF.

The genes are TRBV7-2 and TRBJ1-1; TRBD1 matches at 9 bases. The germline gives CDR1 SGHTA, CDR2 FQGNSA. The CDR3 is made up of 14 amino acids. Trimming cost V 5 bases and J 6 bases; bases outside gene matches: 7. This chain's CDR3 is CASSLGQGWAEAFF. CDR3 DNA sequence: TGTGCCAGCAGCCTGGGACAGGGATGGGCTGAAGCTTTCTTT. The variable domain in full, completed from reference TRBV7-2 and TRBJ1-1, reads GAGVSQSPSNKVTEKGKDVELRCDPISGHTALYWYRQSLGQGLEFLIYFQGNSAPDKSGLPSDRFSAERTGGSVSTLTIQRTQQEDSAVYLCASSLGQGWAEAFFGQGTRLTVV.

The V gene is TRBV5-1, the J gene TRBJ2-3; possibly TRBD1 for D (5 bases). The CDR3 contains 13 residues. From germline, CDR1 is SGHRS and CDR2 YFSETQ. The germline V and J ends were trimmed by 3 bases and 2 bases, with 7 bases remaining between them. The DNA for the CDR3 is TGCGCCAGCAGCTCCAGGGTCACAGATACGCAGTATTTT. It codes for CASSSRVTDTQYF.

This clone was seen only once. V usage is TRBV15 and J usage is TRBJ1-4; TRBD1 agrees at 9 bases. The junction had 9 bases not matched to a gene; V was cut back by 5 bases and J by 5 bases. Per the germline V gene, CDR1 is LNHNV and CDR2 is YYDKDF (reference sequence). The CDR3 is 16 amino acids. CDR3: CATSRNGQGSNEKLFF. In DNA, the CDR3 is TGTGCCACCAGCCGAAATGGACAGGGGTCCAATGAAAAACTGTTTTTT.

V and J are TRBV7-2 and TRBJ1-3; 7 nucleotides agree with TRBD1. V lost 5 bases to trimming and J lost 0 bases; unmatched junction nucleotides: 4. Per the germline V gene, CDR1 is SGHTA and CDR2 is FQGNSA. The CDR3 sequence is 15 residues long. The CDR3 protein is CASSGTAGSGNTIYF. The CDR3 DNA follows: TGTGCCAGCAGCGGGACAGCGGGCTCTGGAAACACCATATATTTT. Drawing the rest from reference TRBV7-2 and TRBJ1-3, the complete variable domain is GAGVSQSPSNKVTEKGKDVELRCDPISGHTALYWYRQSLGQGLEFLIYFQGNSAPDKSGLPSDRFSAERTGGSVSTLTIQRTQQEDSAVYLCASSGTAGSGNTIYFGEGSWLTVV.

Concerning this clone: Other DNA sequences in this sample translate to the same CDR3. The chain combines TRBV29-1 with TRBJ1-2; 10 nucleotides match TRBD1. Germline lookup yields CDR1 SQVTM and CDR2 ANQGSEA. The CDR3 spans 14 residues. V was pared by 5 bases and J by 8 bases, with 11 bases of the junction left unmatched. CDR3 nucleotides: TGCAGCGTTTCCGGGACAGGGGATGTTGGCGGCTACACCTTC. It encodes CSVSGTGDVGGYTF.

The rearrangement uses TRBV7-9 and TRBJ1-1; D is undetermined. Trimming took off 5 bases at V and 1 base at J, with 11 bases between the two ends. Per the germline V gene, CDR1 is SEHNR and CDR2 is FQNEAQ (reference sequence). The CDR3 totals 14 residues. The CDR3 coding sequence is TGTGCCAGCAGCCCCCTGGGCAGGAACACTGAAGCTTTCTTT. Translated, it gives CASSPLGRNTEAFF.

CDR3 loop: CSASKGNYGYTF. As DNA, the CDR3 is TGCAGTGCTAGTAAGGGGAACTATGGCTACACCTTC. This chain joins TRBV20-1 and TRBJ1-2; a weak D match, TRBD1 (5 bases). V was cut by 3 bases and J by 2 bases, with 7 bases left in between. CDR1 DFQATT and CDR2 SNEGSKA come from the germline V gene (reference sequence). The CDR3 runs to 12 residues.

This chain connects TRBV19 to TRBJ2-1; perhaps TRBD1 as D (6 bases). The germline CDR1 and CDR2 sequences are LNHDA and SQIVND (reference sequence). The V end was cut by 2 bases, the J end by 0 bases, with 11 bases between. The CDR3 contains 16 residues. The chain's CDR3 is CASSIRRGSSYNEQFF. CDR3 sequence (DNA): TGTGCCAGTAGTATAAGAAGGGGGAGCTCCTACAATGAGCAGTTCTTC.

J is TRBJ1-5 and V is TRBV28; 12 positions match TRBD1. J gave up 5 bases and V 11 bases, and 4 bases lay outside the gene matches. CDR1 and CDR2 from the germline V gene are MDHEN and SYDVKM. The CDR3 totals 13 residues. CDR3 DNA sequence: TGTGCCGGGGGGACAGGGGGCCATCAGCCCCAGCATTTT. The encoded protein is CAGGTGGHQPQHF. The variable domain in full, completed from reference TRBV28 and TRBJ1-5, reads DVKVTQSSRYLVKRTGEKVFLECVQDMDHENMFWYRQDPGLGLRLIYFSYDVKMKEKGDIPEGYSVSREKKERFSLILESASTNQTSMYLCAGGTGGHQPQHFGDGTRLSIL.

This clone occurred once. CDR3 sequence (DNA): TGTGCCAGCAACGACAGGGTGGGGTATGGCTACACCTTC. Its protein product is CASNDRVGYGYTF. This chain links TRBV5-4 with TRBJ1-2; TRBD1 aligns across 7 bases. The CDR3 is made up of 13 amino acids. CDR1 and CDR2 from the germline V gene are SGHNT and YYREEE (reference sequence). Trimming at V came to 6 bases and at J to 5 bases, leaving 7 bases not matched to a gene.

The chain employs TRBV6-1 and TRBJ1-5, with a possible D match to TRBD1 (5 bases). Germline V CDR1 and CDR2: MNHNS, SASEGT. This CDR3 has 17 residues. V dropped 3 bases and J dropped 6 bases, with 21 bases sitting between them. The DNA of the CDR3 is TGTGCCAGCAGTGAGGTTTTTCGGAGGGGTAGATTTCAGCCCCAGCATTTT. Its translation: CASSEVFRRGRFQPQHF.

The chain employs TRBV19 and TRBJ2-2, with TRBD1 identical over 9 bases. The CDR3 sequence is 14 residues long. Germline CDR1 reads LNHDA; CDR2 reads SQIVND (reference sequence). V trimming: 6 bases; J trimming: 1 base; junction bases outside the gene matches: 0. The DNA for the CDR3 is TGTGCCAGTAGGGGACAGGGGAACACCGGGGAGCTGTTTTTT. This gives the protein CASRGQGNTGELFF.

The chain employs TRBV5-8 and TRBJ1-2; D gene ambiguous. The CDR3 length is 16 residues. The V end lost 1 base, the J end lost 6 bases, and 19 bases lay between the germline ends. Per germline, CDR1 SGHTS and CDR2 YDEGEE. CDR3 sequence (DNA): TGTGCCAGCAGCTTGTTCAGCCGGGTAATCCGCGATGGCTACACCTTC. Translating gives CASSLFSRVIRDGYTF.

The chain recombines TRBV4-1 with TRBJ2-7; D is possibly TRBD1 (5 bases). Germline V gives CDR1 MGHRA, CDR2 YSYEKL. CDR3 length equals 17 residues. Trimming took off 0 bases at V and 1 base at J, with 16 bases between the two ends. In DNA form, the CDR3 reads TGCGCCAGCAGCCAAGATCCTCGTCGAGACAGTTCCTACGAGCAGTACTTC. It encodes CASSQDPRRDSSYEQYF.